This is a list of T cell receptor beta chains from one sample in a study of cytomegalovirus exposure and HLA in healthy donors. Method: immunoSEQ multiplex PCR; TCRdb's copy keeps in-frame clones and lacks some. Of over 110,000 clones in the sample, approximately 82% were seen once. The sequencing input was PBMCs. The receptors shown here come from a woman aged 55-69 years in good health and CMV-seropositive. The CDR3 runs from the conserved cysteine through the conserved F or W. Fields, in order: clone size, V gene, D gene, J gene, CDR3 DNA, CDR3 protein. A D gene is named only where the DNA matches it firmly. Some rows have no size entry. The others give once, few or many, or a class for an expanded clone.

clone size: NA; V gene: TRBV11-2; D gene: NA; J gene: TRBJ1-1; CDR3 DNA: TGTGCCAGCAGCTTAGCTGTTGTACGGAGTAGCTTGAACACTGAAGCTTTCTTT; CDR3 protein: CASSLAVVRSSLNTEAFF
clone size: NA; V gene: TRBV19; D gene: TRBD1; J gene: TRBJ2-7; CDR3 DNA: TGTGCCAGTAGTAGGGACAGGGGAGACGAGCAGTACTTC; CDR3 protein: CASSRDRGDEQYF
clone size: once; V gene: TRBV5-1; D gene: NA; J gene: TRBJ2-3; CDR3 DNA: TGCGCCAGCAGCCAACTGACAGATACGCAGTATTTT; CDR3 protein: CASSQLTDTQYF
clone size: NA; V gene: TRBV7-8; D gene: NA; J gene: TRBJ2-3; CDR3 DNA: TGTGCCAGCAGCTCCGCACTCCGCACAGATACGCAGTATTTT; CDR3 protein: CASSSALRTDTQYF
clone size: NA; V gene: TRBV5-6; D gene: TRBD2; J gene: TRBJ2-7; CDR3 DNA: TGTGCCAGCAGCCCTGGACTAGCGGGATACGAGCAGTACTTC; CDR3 protein: CASSPGLAGYEQYF
clone size: NA; V gene: TRBV15; D gene: NA; J gene: TRBJ2-1; CDR3 DNA: TGTGCCACCAGCAGATCTTATGAGCAGTTCTTC; CDR3 protein: CATSRSYEQFF
clone size: NA; V gene: TRBV2; D gene: TRBD1; J gene: TRBJ2-1; CDR3 DNA: TGTGCCAGCAGTCCTACAGGGGGGTCCTACAATGAGCAGTTCTTC; CDR3 protein: CASSPTGGSYNEQFF
clone size: NA; V gene: TRBV2; D gene: TRBD2; J gene: TRBJ2-1; CDR3 DNA: TGTGCCAGCAGTGGGGCCACTAGCGTGATAATCTACAATGAGCAGTTCTTC; CDR3 protein: CASSGATSVIIYNEQFF
clone size: NA; V gene: TRBV6-5; D gene: NA; J gene: TRBJ2-7; CDR3 DNA: TGTGCCAGTCACGACTCAGGGTGGGAGCAGTACTTC; CDR3 protein: CASHDSGWEQYF
clone size: NA; V gene: TRBV5-4; D gene: TRBD2; J gene: TRBJ2-3; CDR3 DNA: TGTGCCAGCAGCCCCAAGGGCGGGAGGGCGGCAGATACGCAGTATTTT; CDR3 protein: CASSPKGGRAADTQYF
clone size: few; V gene: TRBV7-9; D gene: TRBD1; J gene: TRBJ2-5; CDR3 DNA: TGTGCCAGCAGCCAAAGTAGGCTTGACAGGGGGGTCGAGGAGACCCAGTACTTC; CDR3 protein: CASSQSRLDRGVEETQYF
clone size: NA; V gene: TRBV19; D gene: TRBD1; J gene: TRBJ2-3; CDR3 DNA: TGTGCCAGTAGTAGGGGGACAGGGGGCACAGATACGCAGTATTTT; CDR3 protein: CASSRGTGGTDTQYF
clone size: NA; V gene: TRBV5-4; D gene: TRBD2; J gene: TRBJ2-1; CDR3 DNA: TGTGCCAGCAAGGTGACTAGCGGGACGGATGAGCAGTTCTTC; CDR3 protein: CASKVTSGTDEQFF
clone size: NA; V gene: TRBV9; D gene: NA; J gene: TRBJ1-2; CDR3 DNA: TGTGCCAGCAGCGTAGGAGGACAGTCGAACTATGGCTACACCTTC; CDR3 protein: CASSVGGQSNYGYTF
clone size: NA; V gene: TRBV2; D gene: TRBD1; J gene: TRBJ2-7; CDR3 DNA: TGTGCCAGCAGGGAGAGACTGGACAGGCTTTACGAGCAGTACTTC; CDR3 protein: CASRERLDRLYEQYF
clone size: NA; V gene: TRBV21-1; D gene: NA; J gene: TRBJ2-1; CDR3 DNA: TGTGCCAGCAGCAAAATGGGGGCGACCCTCACCTACAATGAGCAGTTCTTC; CDR3 protein: CASSKMGATLTYNEQFF
clone size: NA; V gene: TRBV11-3; D gene: TRBD2; J gene: TRBJ2-1; CDR3 DNA: TGTGCCAGCAGCTTGAGTAGCGGGAGTTATGAGCAGTTCTTC; CDR3 protein: CASSLSSGSYEQFF
clone size: NA; V gene: TRBV29-1; D gene: NA; J gene: TRBJ2-1; CDR3 DNA: TGCAGCGTTGAAGATCGGCTAGTTCTCGGGCAGTTCTTC; CDR3 protein: CSVEDRLVLGQFF
clone size: NA; V gene: TRBV2; D gene: TRBD1; J gene: TRBJ1-4; CDR3 DNA: TGTGCCAGCACTCAGCGGGACAGGGATGAAAAACTGTTTTTT; CDR3 protein: CASTQRDRDEKLFF
clone size: NA; V gene: TRBV7-9; D gene: TRBD2; J gene: TRBJ2-7; CDR3 DNA: TGTGCCAGCAGCTTTCGGGGGGCCTACGAGCAGTACTTC; CDR3 protein: CASSFRGAYEQYF